This T cell receptor (beta chain) was recorded in a study of blood T cell repertoires in COVID-19. Study-wide context: There were acute and convalescent COVID-19 samples, and they came from the United States, Italy and Spain. PBMCs, B-cell-depleted T cells, or T cells provided the cDNA or gDNA that made up the material.

CDR3 length equals 14 residues. Germline lookup yields CDR1 LNHDA and CDR2 SQIVND (reference sequence). V lost 2 bases and J lost 0, with 8 bases in between. As originally analysed: Counts of nucleated cells, estimated from reference gene primer amplification, were obtained. Sequenced by immunoSEQ multiplex PCR; TCRdb stores in-frame clones only, minus some. The DNA gave D and trimming, while V, J and clone size come from that table. The sample lists about 250,000 clones, about 86% occurring once. Those enrolled in Seattle joined during active infection and were followed longitudinally afterward. The gene calls are TRBV19 and TRBJ2-7, with D hard to call. This sequence was found in a person aged 65-85 years with COVID-19, enrolled during active disease. Sequencing was carried out using peripheral blood. CDR3 region: CASSISESSYEQYF. The CDR3 nucleotides are TGTGCCAGTAGTATAAGTGAGAGCTCCTACGAGCAGTACTTC.